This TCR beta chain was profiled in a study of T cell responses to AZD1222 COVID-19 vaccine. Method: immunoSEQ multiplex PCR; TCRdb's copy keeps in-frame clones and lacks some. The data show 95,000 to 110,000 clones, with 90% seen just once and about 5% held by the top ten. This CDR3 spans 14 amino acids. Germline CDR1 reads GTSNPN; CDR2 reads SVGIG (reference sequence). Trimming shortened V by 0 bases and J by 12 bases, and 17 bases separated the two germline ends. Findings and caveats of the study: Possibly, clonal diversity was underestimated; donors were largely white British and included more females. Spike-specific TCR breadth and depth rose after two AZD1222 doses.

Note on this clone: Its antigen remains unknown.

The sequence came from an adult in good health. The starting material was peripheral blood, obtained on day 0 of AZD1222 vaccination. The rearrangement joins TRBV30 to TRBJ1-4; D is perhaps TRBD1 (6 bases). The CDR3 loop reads CAWSVPGRGEQLFF. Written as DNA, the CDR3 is TGTGCCTGGAGTGTACCTGGTAGGGGGGAGCAACTGTTTTTT.